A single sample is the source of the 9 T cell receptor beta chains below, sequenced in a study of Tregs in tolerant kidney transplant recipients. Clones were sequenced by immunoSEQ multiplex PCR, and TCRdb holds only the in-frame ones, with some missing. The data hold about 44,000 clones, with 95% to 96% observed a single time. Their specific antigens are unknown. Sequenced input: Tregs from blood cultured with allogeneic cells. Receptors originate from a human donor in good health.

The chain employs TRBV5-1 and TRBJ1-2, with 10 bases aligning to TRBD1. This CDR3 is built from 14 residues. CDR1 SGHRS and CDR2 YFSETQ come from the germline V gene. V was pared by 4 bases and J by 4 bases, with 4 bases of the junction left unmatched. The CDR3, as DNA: TGCGCCAGCAGCCCTGGGACAGGGGTCTATGGCTACACCTTC. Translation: CASSPGTGVYGYTF.

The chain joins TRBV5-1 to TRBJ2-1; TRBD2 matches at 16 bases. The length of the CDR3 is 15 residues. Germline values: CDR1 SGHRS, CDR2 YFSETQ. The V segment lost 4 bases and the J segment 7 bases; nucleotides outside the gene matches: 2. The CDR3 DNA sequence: TGCGCCAGCAGCGGGGGACTAGCGGGAGGGAATGAGCAGTTCTTC. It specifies CASSGGLAGGNEQFF. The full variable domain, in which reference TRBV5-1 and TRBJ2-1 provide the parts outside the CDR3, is KAGVTQTPRYLIKTRGQQVTLSCSPISGHRSVSWYQQTPGQGLQFLFEYFSETQRNKGNFPGRFSGRQFSNSRSEMNVSTLELGDSALYLCASSGGLAGGNEQFFGPGTRLTVL.

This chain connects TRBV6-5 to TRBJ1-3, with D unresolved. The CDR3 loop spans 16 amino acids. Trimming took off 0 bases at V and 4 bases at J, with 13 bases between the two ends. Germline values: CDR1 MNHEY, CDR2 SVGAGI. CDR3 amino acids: CASSYSRQVLGNTIYF. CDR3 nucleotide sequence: TGTGCCAGCAGTTACTCGAGGCAGGTTCTGGGAAACACCATATATTTT.

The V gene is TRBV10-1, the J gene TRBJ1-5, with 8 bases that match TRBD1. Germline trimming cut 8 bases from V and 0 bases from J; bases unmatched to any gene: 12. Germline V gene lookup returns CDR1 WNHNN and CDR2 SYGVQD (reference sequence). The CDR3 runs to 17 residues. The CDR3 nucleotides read TGCGCCAGCCTCGGACAGGGCGTGATGGATAGCAATCAGCCCCAGCATTTT. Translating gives CASLGQGVMDSNQPQHF.

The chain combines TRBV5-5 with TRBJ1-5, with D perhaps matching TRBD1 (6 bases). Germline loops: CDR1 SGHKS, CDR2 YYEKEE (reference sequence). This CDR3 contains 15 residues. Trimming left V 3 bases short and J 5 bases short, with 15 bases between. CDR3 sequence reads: CASSSFTGYDQPQHF. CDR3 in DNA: TGTGCCAGCAGCTCATTTACAGGGTACGATCAGCCCCAGCATTTT.

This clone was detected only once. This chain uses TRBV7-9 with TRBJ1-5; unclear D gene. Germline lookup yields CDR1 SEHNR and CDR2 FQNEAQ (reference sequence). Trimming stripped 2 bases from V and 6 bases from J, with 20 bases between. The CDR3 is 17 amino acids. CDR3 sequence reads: CASSLSLIGGVRQPQHF. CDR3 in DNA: TGTGCCAGCAGCTTAAGTCTGATTGGAGGTGTTCGTCAGCCCCAGCATTTT.

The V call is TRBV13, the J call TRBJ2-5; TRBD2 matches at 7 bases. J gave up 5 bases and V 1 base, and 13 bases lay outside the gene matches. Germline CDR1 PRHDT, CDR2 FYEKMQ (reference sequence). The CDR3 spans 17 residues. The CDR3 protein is CASSLEGASGFGETQYF. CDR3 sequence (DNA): TGTGCCAGCAGCTTAGAAGGGGCTAGCGGCTTTGGGGAGACCCAGTACTTC.

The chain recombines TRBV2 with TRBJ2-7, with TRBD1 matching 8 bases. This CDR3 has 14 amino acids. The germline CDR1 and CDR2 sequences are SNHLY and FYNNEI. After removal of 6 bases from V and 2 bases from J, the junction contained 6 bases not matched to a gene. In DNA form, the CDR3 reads TGTGCCAGCAGGCCAGGGGGCCCACCCTACGAGCAGTACTTC. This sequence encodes CASRPGGPPYEQYF.

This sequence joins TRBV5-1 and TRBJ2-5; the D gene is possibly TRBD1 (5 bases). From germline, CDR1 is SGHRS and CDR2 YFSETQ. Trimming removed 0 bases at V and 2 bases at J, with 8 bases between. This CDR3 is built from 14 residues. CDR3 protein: CASSLAPGQETQYF. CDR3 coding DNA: TGCGCCAGCAGCTTGGCTCCAGGGCAAGAGACCCAGTACTTC.